The clone carrying this T cell receptor beta chain was detected a few times. Its antigen remains unknown. Using its own MiXCR run on the reads, TCRdb lists one record per CDR3 protein. The data hold 150,000 to 200,000 distinct CDR3 sequences, with roughly a fifth observed a single time. This sample is part of a study of T cell repertoires in cytomegalovirus infection. The overall study: In public TCR beta signatures, there were indications of both CMV infection and matching HLA type. Study results and caveats: HLA-C-restricted CMV-specific TCR beta clonotypes were dominant in the ex vivo response. Public TCR beta family frequency separated CMV-and-HLA carriers, including in an independent cohort.

The CDR3 extends over 10 amino acids. Trimming removed 7 bases from V and 4 bases from J, with 7 bases in between. CDR1 is SQVTM, CDR2 ANQGSEA, per germline. This sequence was found in a human donor in good health (CMV status not recorded). Some clones in this sample may be carry-over from other donors' samples. The source material was PBMCs. The chain combines TRBV29-1 with TRBJ1-1; D uncertain. The CDR3 coding sequence is TGCAGCGGCCGTACCACTGAAGCTTTCTTT. Amino acids: CSGRTTEAFF. The full variable domain, in which reference TRBV29-1 and TRBJ1-1 provide the parts outside the CDR3, is SAVISQKPSRDICQRGTSLTIQCQVDSQVTMMFWYRQQPGQSLTLIATANQGSEATYESGFVIDKFPISRPNLTFSTLTVSNMSPEDSSIYLCSGRTTEAFFGQGTRLTVV.